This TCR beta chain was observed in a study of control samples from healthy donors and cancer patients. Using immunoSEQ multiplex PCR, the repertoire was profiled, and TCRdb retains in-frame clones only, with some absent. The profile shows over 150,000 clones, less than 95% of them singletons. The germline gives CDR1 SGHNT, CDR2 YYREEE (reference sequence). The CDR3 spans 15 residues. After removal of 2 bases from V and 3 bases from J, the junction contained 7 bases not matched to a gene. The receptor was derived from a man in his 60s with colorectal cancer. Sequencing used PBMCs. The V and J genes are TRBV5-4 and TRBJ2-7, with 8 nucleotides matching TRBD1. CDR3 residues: CASSLGQGSYYEQYF. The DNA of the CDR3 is TGTGCCAGCAGCTTAGGACAGGGATCATACTACGAGCAGTACTTC.